This T cell receptor beta chain originates from a study of cytomegalovirus exposure and HLA in healthy donors. Study observations and caveats: V- and J-gene trimming in TCR beta was tied to a missense DCLRE1C variant by an analysis performed later. What a later analysis showed was that several of the most significant clusters appeared linked to common viral pathogens. An analysis done earlier found most TCR beta V segments productive about 87% or about 30% of the time. According to a later analysis, most TCR beta chains associated with CMV appeared HLA-restricted.

The PCR used 60 Vbeta and 13 Jbeta primers. The table came from immunoSEQ multiplex PCR; TCRdb's copy has only in-frame clones and leaves some out. The sample contains about 120,000 clones, roughly 9% of which appear only once. This clone was detected a few times. Its antigen is not known. Germline values: CDR1 SQVTM, CDR2 ANQGSEA. The CDR3 consists of 13 residues. Trimming took off 6 bases at V and 4 bases at J, with 15 bases between the two ends. The V call is TRBV29-1, the J call TRBJ1-1; D remains unclear. This receptor was taken from a middle-aged woman in good health and CMV-seropositive. The sample was PBMCs. DNA for the CDR3: TGCAGCGTGGCCGCAGCCCGGGGCACTGAAGCTTTCTTT. It translates to CSVAAARGTEAFF.